This T cell receptor (beta chain) was captured in a study of identifying expanded T cells in peripheral blood. The CDR3 runs to 11 residues. Between the trimmed V and J ends, which lost 4 bases and 11 bases, there was a span of 9 bases. Germline V gene lookup returns CDR1 SGHTA and CDR2 FQGNSA. The method was immunoSEQ multiplex PCR; TCRdb's version includes in-frame clones alone and lacks a portion of them. The sample lists some 100,000 clones; less than 90% were seen once. This clone was found once. This clonotype originated in a person aged 18 to 75 in good health. Sequencing was performed on blood. V is TRBV7-2 and J is TRBJ2-1; D unclear. The CDR3 DNA is TGTGCCAGCAGCTATCCAGCGAAGCAGTTCTTC. This encodes CASSYPAKQFF.